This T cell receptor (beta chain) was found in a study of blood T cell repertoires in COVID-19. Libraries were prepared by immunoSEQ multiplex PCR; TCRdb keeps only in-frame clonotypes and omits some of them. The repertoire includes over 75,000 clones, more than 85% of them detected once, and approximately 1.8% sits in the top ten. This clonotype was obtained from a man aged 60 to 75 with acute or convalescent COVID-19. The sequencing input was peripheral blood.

The CDR3 loop reads CASSPRDSLTDTQYF. The CDR3 coding sequence is TGTGCCAGCAGCCCTAGGGACAGCCTTACAGATACGCAGTATTTT. The V gene is TRBV11-3, the J gene TRBJ2-3; 7 nucleotides align to TRBD1. With V trimmed by 5 bases and J by 3 bases, 8 bases remained unmatched. Germline V gene data show CDR1 as SGHNT and CDR2 as YENEEA. The CDR3 contains 15 residues.